The present entry profiles one T cell receptor (beta chain) with its context. Antigen: not known. These data belong to a study of cytomegalovirus exposure and HLA in healthy donors. Study-level points and caveats: Highly shared variants forming one cluster were likely a sequencing artifact. Information on immune exposure was restricted to one variable (CMV serostatus).

Healthy donors of bone marrow made up the group. This PCR relied on a set of 60 Vbeta primers and 13 Jbeta primers. Measured with immunoSEQ multiplex PCR; TCRdb has only the in-frame clones, and not every one. The repertoire holds around 150,000 clones, over 70% seen once, with around 2% in the top ten. The CDR3 totals 15 residues. Between the trimmed V and J ends, which lost 2 bases and 6 bases, there was a span of 16 bases. CDR1 SEHNR and CDR2 FQNEAQ come from the germline V gene (reference sequence). The chain links TRBV7-9 to TRBJ1-1; D may be TRBD1 (5 bases). The source material was PBMCs. This clonotype originated in a woman in her thirties or forties in good health and CMV-seronegative. CDR3 bases: TGTGCCAGCAGCTTAATAGGTGGGGCAGCCTCTGAAGCTTTCTTT. This sequence encodes CASSLIGGAASEAFF.